This T cell receptor (beta chain) was identified in a study of blood T cell repertoires in COVID-19. Assay: immunoSEQ multiplex PCR; the TCRdb copy retains only in-frame clones and omits some. The sample contains some 370,000 clones, roughly 90% of which appear only once. Sequencing input: peripheral blood. The source is a man aged 18 to 30 with active or convalescent COVID-19.

CDR3 DNA: TGTGCCAGCAGCTTAACCCCACTTACTAGCACCGGGGAGCTGTTTTTT. Encoded protein: CASSLTPLTSTGELFF. V gene TRBV7-3 combines with J gene TRBJ2-2; D is possibly TRBD2 (5 bases). Trimming took off 0 bases at V and 4 bases at J, with 12 bases between the two ends. The CDR3 extends over 16 amino acids. Germline loops: CDR1 SGHTA, CDR2 FQGTGA.